This record looks at one T cell receptor (beta chain) sequence and its context. Other DNA variants within this sample encode the same CDR3. The data are from a study of cytomegalovirus exposure and HLA in healthy donors. The CDR3 extends over 15 amino acids. Trimming took 3 bases from V and 1 from J; bases not matched to a gene: 5. Germline CDR1 reads KGHSH; CDR2 reads LQKENI. PCR involved 60 Vbeta and 13 Jbeta primers. This table comes from immunoSEQ multiplex PCR, and its TCRdb copy is limited to in-frame clones, with some not included. The data show 150,000 to 190,000 clones, with roughly four fifths seen just once and 1.2% to 1.5% held by the top ten.

This sequence was found in a man aged 18 to 30 in good health and CMV-seronegative. Sequenced sample: PBMCs. The chain employs TRBV18 and TRBJ1-1; 7 nucleotides line up with TRBD1. CDR3 DNA: TGTGCCAGCTCACCGAGCACAGGGGAGAACACTGAAGCTTTCTTT. Translating gives CASSPSTGENTEAFF.